The sequence of this T cell receptor (beta chain) was determined in a study of Graves' ophthalmopathy and Graves' hyperthyroidism. As concerns this clonotype: Its antigen remains unknown.

This CDR3 is 16 amino acids long. V lost 1 base, J lost 3 bases, and 6 bases stayed unmatched. The germline gives CDR1 LNHNV, CDR2 YYDKDF (reference sequence). CDR3 regions of TCR beta were amplified from RNA transcripts. Investigators did first-round RT-PCR with HTBI primers, then second-round multiplex PCR. Via MiXCR, TCRdb re-called the multiplex PCR reads, giving one row per CDR3 protein. In the table there are around 1.1 million distinct CDR3 sequences, 36% of which are singletons. Study outcomes and limitations: In blood appeared most of the expanded thyroid clonotypes whose frequency exceeded 0.001. Sensitivity of over 60% and specificity of less than 85% were achieved by the model that predicted ophthalmopathy progression.

If patients had other autoimmune diseases, uncontrolled infections, pregnancy or lactation, they were excluded. Clinical symptoms, serum thyroxine, TRAb, thyroid ultrasound and orbital computed tomography formed the basis of diagnosis. The chain links TRBV15 to TRBJ2-3; 8 bases line up with TRBD2. The sequenced sample consisted of peripheral blood or thyroid tissue (not recorded which). The TCR sequence derives from an adult man with Graves' hyperthyroidism. Written as DNA, the CDR3 is TGTGCCACCAGCAGAGGTCAGCGGGGGAAGACAGATACGCAGTATTTT. This gives the protein CATSRGQRGKTDTQYF.